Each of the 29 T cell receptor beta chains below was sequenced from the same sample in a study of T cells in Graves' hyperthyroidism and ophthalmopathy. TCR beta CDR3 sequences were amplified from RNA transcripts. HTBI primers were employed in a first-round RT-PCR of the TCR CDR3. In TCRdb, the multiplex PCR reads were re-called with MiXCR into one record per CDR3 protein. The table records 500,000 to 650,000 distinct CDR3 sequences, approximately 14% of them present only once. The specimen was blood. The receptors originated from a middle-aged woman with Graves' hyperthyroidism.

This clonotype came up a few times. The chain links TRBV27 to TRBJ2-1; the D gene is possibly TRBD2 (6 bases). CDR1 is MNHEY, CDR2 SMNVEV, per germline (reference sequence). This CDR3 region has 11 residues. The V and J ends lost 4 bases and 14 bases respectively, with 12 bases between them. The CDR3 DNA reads TGTGCCAGCAGTTCTACGGGACTCAAGTTCTTC. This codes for CASSSTGLKFF.

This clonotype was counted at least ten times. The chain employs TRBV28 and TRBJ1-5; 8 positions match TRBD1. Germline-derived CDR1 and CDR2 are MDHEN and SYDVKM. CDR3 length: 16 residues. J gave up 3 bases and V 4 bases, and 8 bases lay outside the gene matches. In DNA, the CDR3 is TGTGCCAGCAGTTGGATCCGGGACAGGCTCAATCAGCCCCAGCATTTT. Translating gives CASSWIRDRLNQPQHF. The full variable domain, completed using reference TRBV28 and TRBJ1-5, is DVKVTQSSRYLVKRTGEKVFLECVQDMDHENMFWYRQDPGLGLRLIYFSYDVKMKEKGDIPEGYSVSREKKERFSLILESASTNQTSMYLCASSWIRDRLNQPQHFGDGTRLSIL.

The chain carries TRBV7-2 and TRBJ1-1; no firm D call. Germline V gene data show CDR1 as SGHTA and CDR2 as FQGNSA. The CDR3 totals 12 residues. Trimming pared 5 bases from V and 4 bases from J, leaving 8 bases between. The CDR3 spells CASSNIGTEAFF. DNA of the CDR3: TGTGCCAGCAGCAATATTGGCACTGAAGCTTTCTTT. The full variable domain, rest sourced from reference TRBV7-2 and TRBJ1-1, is GAGVSQSPSNKVTEKGKDVELRCDPISGHTALYWYRQSLGQGLEFLIYFQGNSAPDKSGLPSDRFSAERTGGSVSTLTIQRTQQEDSAVYLCASSNIGTEAFFGQGTRLTVV.

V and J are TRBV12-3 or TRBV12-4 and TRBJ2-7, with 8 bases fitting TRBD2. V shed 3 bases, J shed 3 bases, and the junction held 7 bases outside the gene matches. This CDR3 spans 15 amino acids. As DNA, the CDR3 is TGTGCCAGCAGTTTTGGAGCGGGAGAGGGCTACGAGCAGTACTTC. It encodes CASSFGAGEGYEQYF.

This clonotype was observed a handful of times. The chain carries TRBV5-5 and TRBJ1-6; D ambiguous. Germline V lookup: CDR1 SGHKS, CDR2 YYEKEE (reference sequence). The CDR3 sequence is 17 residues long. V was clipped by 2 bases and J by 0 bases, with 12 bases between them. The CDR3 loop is CASSFRSVSSYNSPLHF. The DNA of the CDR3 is TGTGCCAGCAGCTTTCGCTCAGTCTCCTCCTATAATTCACCCCTCCACTTT.

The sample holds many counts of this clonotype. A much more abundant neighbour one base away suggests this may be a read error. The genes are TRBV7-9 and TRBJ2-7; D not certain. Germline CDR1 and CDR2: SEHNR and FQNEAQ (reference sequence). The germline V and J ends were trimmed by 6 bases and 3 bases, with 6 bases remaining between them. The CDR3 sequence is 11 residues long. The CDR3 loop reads CASSTNYEQYF. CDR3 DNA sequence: TGTGCCAGCAGTACGAACTACGAGCAGTACTTC.

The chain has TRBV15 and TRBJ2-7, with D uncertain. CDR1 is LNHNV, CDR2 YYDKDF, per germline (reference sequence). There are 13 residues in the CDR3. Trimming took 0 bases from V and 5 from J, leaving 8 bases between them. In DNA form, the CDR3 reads TGTGCCACCAGCAGAGATCTTGATAACGAGCAGTACTTC. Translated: CATSRDLDNEQYF.

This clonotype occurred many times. CDR3 amino acids: CASSFTGGGDEQYF. The CDR3, as DNA: TGTGCCAGCAGTTTTACAGGGGGCGGGGACGAGCAGTACTTC. The genes are TRBV12-3 or TRBV12-4 and TRBJ2-7; 9 bases map to TRBD1. CDR3 length equals 14 residues. V shed 3 bases and J 5 bases; nucleotides not matched to a gene: 5.

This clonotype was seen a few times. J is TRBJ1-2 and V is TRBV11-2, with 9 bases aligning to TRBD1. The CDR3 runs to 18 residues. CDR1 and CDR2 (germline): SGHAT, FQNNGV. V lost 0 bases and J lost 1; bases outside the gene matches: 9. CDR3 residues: CASSLDDRGSPHNYGYTF. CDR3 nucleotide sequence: TGTGCCAGCAGCTTAGACGACAGGGGGAGTCCTCATAACTATGGCTACACCTTC.

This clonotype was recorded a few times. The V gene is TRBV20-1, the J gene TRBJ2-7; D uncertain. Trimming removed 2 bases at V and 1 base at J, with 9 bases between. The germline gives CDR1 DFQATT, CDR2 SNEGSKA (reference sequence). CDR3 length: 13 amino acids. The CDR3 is CSARRAESYEQYF. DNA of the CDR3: TGCAGTGCTAGACGGGCGGAATCCTACGAGCAGTACTTC.

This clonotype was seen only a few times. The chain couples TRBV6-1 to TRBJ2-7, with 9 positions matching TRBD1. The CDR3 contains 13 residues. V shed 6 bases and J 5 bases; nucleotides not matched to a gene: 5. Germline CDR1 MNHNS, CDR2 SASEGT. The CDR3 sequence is CASSRDRADEQYF. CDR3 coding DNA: TGTGCCAGCAGCCGGGACAGGGCCGACGAGCAGTACTTC.

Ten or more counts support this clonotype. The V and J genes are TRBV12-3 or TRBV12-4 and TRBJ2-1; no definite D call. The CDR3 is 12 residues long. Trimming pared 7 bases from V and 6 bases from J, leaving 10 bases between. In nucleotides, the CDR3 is TGTGCCAGCACCACACTGGGCAATGAGCAGTTCTTC. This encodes CASTTLGNEQFF.

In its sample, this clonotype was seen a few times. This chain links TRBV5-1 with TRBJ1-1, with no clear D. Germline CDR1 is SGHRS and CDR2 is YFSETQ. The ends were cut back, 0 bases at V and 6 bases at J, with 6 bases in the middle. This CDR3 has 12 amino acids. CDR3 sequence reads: CASSLGRSEAFF. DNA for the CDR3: TGCGCCAGCAGCTTGGGACGGTCTGAAGCTTTCTTT.

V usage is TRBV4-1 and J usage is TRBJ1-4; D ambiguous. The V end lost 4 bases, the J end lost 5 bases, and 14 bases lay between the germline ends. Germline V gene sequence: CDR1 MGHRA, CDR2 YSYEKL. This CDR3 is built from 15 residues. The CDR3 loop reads CASSPSSGVNEKLFF. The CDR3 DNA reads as TGCGCCAGCAGCCCGTCGAGTGGCGTAAATGAAAAACTGTTTTTT.

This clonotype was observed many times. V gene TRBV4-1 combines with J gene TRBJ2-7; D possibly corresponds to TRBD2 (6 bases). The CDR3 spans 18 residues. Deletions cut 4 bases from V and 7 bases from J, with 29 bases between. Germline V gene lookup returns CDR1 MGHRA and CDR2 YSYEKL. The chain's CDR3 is CASSPQFRTGSLTGEQYF. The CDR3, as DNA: TGCGCCAGCAGCCCACAATTCCGGACCGGGAGCTTGACGGGGGAGCAGTACTTC.

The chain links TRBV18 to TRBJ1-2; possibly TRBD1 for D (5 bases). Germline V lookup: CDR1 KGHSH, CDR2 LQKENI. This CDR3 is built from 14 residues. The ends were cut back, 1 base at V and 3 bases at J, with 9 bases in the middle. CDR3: CASSPRGWDYGYTF. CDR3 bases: TGTGCCAGCTCACCACGGGGCTGGGACTATGGCTACACCTTC.

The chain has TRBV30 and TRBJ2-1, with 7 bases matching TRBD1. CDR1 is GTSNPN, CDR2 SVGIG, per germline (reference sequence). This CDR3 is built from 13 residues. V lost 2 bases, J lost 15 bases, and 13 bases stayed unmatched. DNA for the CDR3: TGTGCCTGGAGTTGGGACAGCCGCACCCAAGCGTTCTTC. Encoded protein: CAWSWDSRTQAFF.

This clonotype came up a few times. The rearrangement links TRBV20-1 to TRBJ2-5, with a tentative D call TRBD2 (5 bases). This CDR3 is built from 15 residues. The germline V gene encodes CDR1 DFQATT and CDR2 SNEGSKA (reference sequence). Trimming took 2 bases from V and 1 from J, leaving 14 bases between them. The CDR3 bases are TGCAGTGCTAGATTCAGACCGAGGGCCCAAGAGACCCAGTACTTC. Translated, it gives CSARFRPRAQETQYF.

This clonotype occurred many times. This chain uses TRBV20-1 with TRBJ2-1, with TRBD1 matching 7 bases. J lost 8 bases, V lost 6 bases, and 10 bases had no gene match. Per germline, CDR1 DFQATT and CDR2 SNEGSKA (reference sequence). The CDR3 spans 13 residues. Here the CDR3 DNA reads TGCAGTGCCCTAATACAGGGGACCCATGAGCAGTTCTTC. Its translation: CSALIQGTHEQFF.

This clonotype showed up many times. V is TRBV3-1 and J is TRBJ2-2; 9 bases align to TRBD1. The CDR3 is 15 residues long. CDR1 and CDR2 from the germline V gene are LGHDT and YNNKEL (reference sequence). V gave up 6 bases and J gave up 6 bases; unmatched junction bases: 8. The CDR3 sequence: CASSPGDRESGELFF. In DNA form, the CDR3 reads TGTGCCAGCAGTCCCGGGGACAGGGAGTCCGGGGAGCTGTTTTTT. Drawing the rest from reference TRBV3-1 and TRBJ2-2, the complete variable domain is DTAVSQTPKYLVTQMGNDKSIKCEQNLGHDTMYWYKQDSKKFLKIMFSYNNKELIINETVPNRFSPKSPDKAHLNLHINSLELGDSAVYFCASSPGDRESGELFFGEGSRLTVL.

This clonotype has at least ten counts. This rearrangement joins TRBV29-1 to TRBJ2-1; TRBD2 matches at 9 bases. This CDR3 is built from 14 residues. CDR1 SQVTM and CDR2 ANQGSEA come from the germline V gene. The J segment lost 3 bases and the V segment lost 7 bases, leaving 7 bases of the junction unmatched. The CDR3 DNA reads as TGCAGCGCGCGGGAGGGCGGTAGCTACAATGAGCAGTTCTTC. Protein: CSAREGGSYNEQFF.

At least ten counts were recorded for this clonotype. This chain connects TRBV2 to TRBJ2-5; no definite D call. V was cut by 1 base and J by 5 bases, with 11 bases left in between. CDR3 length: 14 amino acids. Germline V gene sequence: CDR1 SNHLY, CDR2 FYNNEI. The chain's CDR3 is CASSEDVTRETQYF. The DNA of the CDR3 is TGTGCCAGCAGTGAAGACGTCACCCGGGAGACCCAGTACTTC.

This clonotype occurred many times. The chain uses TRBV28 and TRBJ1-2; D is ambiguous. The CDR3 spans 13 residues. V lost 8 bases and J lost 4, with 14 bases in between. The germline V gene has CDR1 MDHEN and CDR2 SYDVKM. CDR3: CASENPTTYGYTF. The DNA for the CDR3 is TGTGCCAGCGAGAATCCGACGACCTATGGCTACACCTTC.

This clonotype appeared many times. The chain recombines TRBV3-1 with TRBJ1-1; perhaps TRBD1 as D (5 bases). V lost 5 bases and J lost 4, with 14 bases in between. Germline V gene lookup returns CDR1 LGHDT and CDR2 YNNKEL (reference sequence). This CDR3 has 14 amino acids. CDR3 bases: TGTGCCAGCAGCGCGCAGACAGATTCCACTGAAGCTTTCTTT. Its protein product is CASSAQTDSTEAFF.

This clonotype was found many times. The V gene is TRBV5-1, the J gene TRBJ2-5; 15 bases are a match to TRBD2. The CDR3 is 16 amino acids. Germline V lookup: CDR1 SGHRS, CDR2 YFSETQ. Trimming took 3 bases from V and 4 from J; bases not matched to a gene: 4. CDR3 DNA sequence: TGCGCCAGCAGCTCGTGGACTAGCGGGAGGGGAGAGACCCAGTACTTC. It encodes CASSSWTSGRGETQYF.

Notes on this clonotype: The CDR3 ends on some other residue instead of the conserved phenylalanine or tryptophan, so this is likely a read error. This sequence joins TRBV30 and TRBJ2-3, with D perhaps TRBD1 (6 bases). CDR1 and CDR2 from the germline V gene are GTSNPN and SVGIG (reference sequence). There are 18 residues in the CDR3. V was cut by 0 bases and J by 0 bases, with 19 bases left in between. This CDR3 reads CAWSVRRTAPSSTDTQYL. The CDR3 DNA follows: TGTGCCTGGAGTGTACGGAGGACAGCCCCTTCTAGCACAGATACGCAGTATCTT.

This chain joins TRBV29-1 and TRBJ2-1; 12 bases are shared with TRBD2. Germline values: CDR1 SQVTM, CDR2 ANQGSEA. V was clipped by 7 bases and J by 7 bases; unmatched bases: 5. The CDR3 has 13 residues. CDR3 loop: CSARLAGENEQFF. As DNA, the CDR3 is TGCAGCGCCCGACTAGCGGGAGAGAATGAGCAGTTCTTC.

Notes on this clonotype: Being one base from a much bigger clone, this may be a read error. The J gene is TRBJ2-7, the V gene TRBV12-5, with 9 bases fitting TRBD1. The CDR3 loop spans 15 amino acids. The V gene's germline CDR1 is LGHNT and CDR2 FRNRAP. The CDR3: CASGLSGTGHYEQHF. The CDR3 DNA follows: TGTGCTAGTGGTTTGTCCGGGACAGGGCACTACGAGCAGCACTTC.

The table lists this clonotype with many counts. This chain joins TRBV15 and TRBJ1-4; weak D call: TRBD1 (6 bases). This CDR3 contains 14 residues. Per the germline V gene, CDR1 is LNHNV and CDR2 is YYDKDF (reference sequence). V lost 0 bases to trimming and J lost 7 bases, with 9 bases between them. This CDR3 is CATSRDRGPEKLFF. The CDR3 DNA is TGTGCCACCAGCAGAGACAGGGGTCCTGAAAAACTGTTTTTT.